A single sample is the source of the 12 T cell receptor beta chains below, sequenced in a study of T cells expressing NK-cell markers. TCRdb reanalyzed the 5' RACE reads, giving one entry per CDR3 protein sequence and no DNA. The sample table includes about 450,000 distinct CDR3 sequences. The sequenced material came from blood T cells: a sorted CD56 or NKG2C T cell subset, CD4+ or CD8+ T cells, or bulk PBMC T cells (not recorded which). Receptors were obtained from a woman aged 18 to 75 in good health.

The chain is built from TRBV7-2 and TRBJ2-1; the D call from TCRdb, TRBD1, cannot be confirmed without DNA. The CDR3 length is 15 residues. Germline-derived CDR1 and CDR2 are SGHTA and FQGNSA. This chain's CDR3 is CASSLFRGGWNEQFF. The full variable domain, completed using reference TRBV7-2 and TRBJ2-1, is GAGVSQSPSNKVTEKGKDVELRCDPISGHTALYWYRQSLGQGLEFLIYFQGNSAPDKSGLPSDRFSAERTGGSVSTLTIQRTQQEDSAVYLCASSLFRGGWNEQFFGPGTRLTVL.

J is TRBJ2-2 and V is TRBV7-9. The CDR3 is made up of 14 amino acids. Germline loops: CDR1 SEHNR, CDR2 FQNEAQ (reference sequence). The CDR3 sequence: CASSHRGITGELFF. The whole variable domain, remainder taken from reference TRBV7-9 and TRBJ2-2, is DTGVSQNPRHKITKRGQNVTFRCDPISEHNRLYWYRQTLGQGPEFLTYFQNEAQLEKSRLLSDRFSAERPKGSFSTLEIQRTEQGDSAMYLCASSHRGITGELFFGEGSRLTVL.

J is TRBJ2-3 and V is TRBV5-5. The CDR3 loop spans 13 amino acids. Germline assignment: CDR1 SGHKS and CDR2 YYEKEE (reference sequence). CDR3: CASSAVVADTQYF.

The chain couples TRBV20-1 to TRBJ2-2; the TCRdb D gene call, TRBD1, has no DNA to confirm it. In germline, CDR1 is DFQATT, CDR2 SNEGSKA (reference sequence). CDR3 length: 16 residues. The CDR3 is CSARDPDRAHTGELFF.

This chain links TRBV12-3 or TRBV12-4 with TRBJ1-5. The CDR3 has 13 residues. CDR3 residues: CASSSTANQPQHF.

This chain uses TRBV7-9 with TRBJ2-3; TCRdb designates TRBD1, a call that cannot be tested without DNA. Germline V gives CDR1 SEHNR, CDR2 FQNEAQ (reference sequence). The CDR3 has 14 residues. CDR3 loop: CASSYGTGEDTQYF. The full variable domain, rest sourced from reference TRBV7-9 and TRBJ2-3, is DTGVSQNPRHKITKRGQNVTFRCDPISEHNRLYWYRQTLGQGPEFLTYFQNEAQLEKSRLLSDRFSAERPKGSFSTLEIQRTEQGDSAMYLCASSYGTGEDTQYFGPGTRLTVL.

This chain joins TRBV7-3 and TRBJ2-1. The germline gives CDR1 SGHTA, CDR2 FQGTGA. The CDR3 consists of 15 residues. Here the CDR3 reads CASSPTSNSYNEQFF.

V gene TRBV20-1 combines with J gene TRBJ2-7; TCRdb names TRBD2, which stays unverified in the absence of DNA. The CDR3 is 15 amino acids. The germline V gene encodes CDR1 DFQATT and CDR2 SNEGSKA (reference sequence). CDR3 in amino acids: CSARPIRTRSDEQYF.

This chain links TRBV9 with TRBJ1-6; the D call from TCRdb, TRBD1, cannot be confirmed without DNA. Per the germline V gene, CDR1 is SGDLS and CDR2 is YYNGEE. The CDR3 is made up of 17 amino acids. The CDR3 sequence: CASSVGQGPEGNSPLHF.

This chain joins TRBV12-3 or TRBV12-4 and TRBJ2-1. CDR3 size: 13 residues. The CDR3 protein is CASTSGPTYEQFF.

The rearrangement links TRBV11-1 to TRBJ2-3; TCRdb's D call of TRBD1 is untestable without DNA. Germline lookup yields CDR1 SGHAT and CDR2 FQDESV (reference sequence). The CDR3 is 18 residues long. CDR3: CASSNPPLLYVLEDTQYF.

The V gene is TRBV24-1, the J gene TRBJ2-1; TCRdb outputs TRBD1, but without DNA this stays unchecked. The CDR3 consists of 15 residues. CDR1 and CDR2 from the germline V gene are KGHDR and SFDVKD. This chain's CDR3 is CATSDSATLDNEQFF.